The 6 T cell receptor beta chains given below trace back to one sample, sequenced in a study of T cells in Graves' hyperthyroidism and ophthalmopathy. TCR beta CDR3 regions were amplified from RNA transcripts. In the first-round RT-PCR of the TCR CDR3, the HTBI primer set was used. Each CDR3 protein is one row after TCRdb ran MiXCR on the multiplex PCR reads. Counted here are 250,000 to 400,000 distinct CDR3 sequences, approximately 13% occurring once; the ten biggest clones make up almost 35%. What was sequenced was blood. Receptors were obtained from a woman in her thirties or forties with Graves' ophthalmopathy.

In this sample, this clonotype turned up many times. This sequence joins TRBV11-2 and TRBJ2-1; TRBD2 matches at 10 bases. CDR3 length: 16 amino acids. Germline CDR1 and CDR2: SGHAT and FQNNGV. J lost 1 base, V lost 4 bases, and 4 bases had no gene match. CDR3 nucleotides: TGTGCCAGCAGCTCGCTAGCGGGGGTTTCCTACAATGAGCAGTTCTTC. This sequence encodes CASSSLAGVSYNEQFF.

The J gene is TRBJ2-6, the V gene TRBV4-1; 7 positions agree with TRBD1. The CDR3 length is 18 residues. Trimming at V came to 0 bases and at J to 0 bases, leaving 5 bases not matched to a gene. Germline V gives CDR1 MGHRA, CDR2 YSYEKL. Here the CDR3 reads CASSQDGQALSGANVLTF. The CDR3 nucleotides read TGCGCCAGCAGCCAAGACGGACAGGCCCTCTCTGGGGCCAACGTCCTGACTTTC.

This clonotype was detected many times. The chain links TRBV27 to TRBJ1-1; D gene ambiguous. The CDR3 covers 14 residues. V lost 9 bases, J lost 7 bases, and 21 bases lay in between. CDR1 MNHEY and CDR2 SMNVEV come from the germline V gene (reference sequence). The CDR3 region is CASTPNRVAREAFF. CDR3 nucleotides: TGTGCCAGTACCCCTAATAGGGTAGCCCGTGAAGCTTTCTTT.

This clonotype was seen ten or more times. The chain recombines TRBV27 with TRBJ1-1; possible D gene TRBD1, 5 bases. The V and J ends lost 7 bases and 4 bases respectively, with 22 bases between them. In germline, CDR1 is MNHEY, CDR2 SMNVEV (reference sequence). The CDR3 is 16 residues long. Here the CDR3 DNA reads TGTGCCAGCATCGATTTCGGGACCCCCGTCGGCACTGAAGCTTTCTTT. Protein: CASIDFGTPVGTEAFF.

The chain employs TRBV7-8 and TRBJ2-2; tentatively, D is TRBD2 (5 bases). Germline V gene sequence: CDR1 SGHVS, CDR2 FQNEAQ. The CDR3 covers 14 residues. V was clipped by 1 base and J by 7 bases, with 10 bases between them. The chain's CDR3 is CASSLVREHGELFF. Written as DNA, the CDR3 is TGTGCCAGCAGCTTAGTTAGGGAGCACGGGGAGCTGTTTTTT.

This clonotype showed up just a few times. The chain uses TRBV29-1 and TRBJ1-2; a possible D gene is TRBD1 (5 bases). The CDR3 runs 15 residues. V was cut by 0 bases and J by 8 bases, with 19 bases left in between. Germline V gene sequence: CDR1 SQVTM, CDR2 ANQGSEA. The CDR3 nucleotides read TGCAGCGTTGAAGATCTGATGGGACTGGCTTGGGGCTACACCTTC. The encoded protein is CSVEDLMGLAWGYTF.